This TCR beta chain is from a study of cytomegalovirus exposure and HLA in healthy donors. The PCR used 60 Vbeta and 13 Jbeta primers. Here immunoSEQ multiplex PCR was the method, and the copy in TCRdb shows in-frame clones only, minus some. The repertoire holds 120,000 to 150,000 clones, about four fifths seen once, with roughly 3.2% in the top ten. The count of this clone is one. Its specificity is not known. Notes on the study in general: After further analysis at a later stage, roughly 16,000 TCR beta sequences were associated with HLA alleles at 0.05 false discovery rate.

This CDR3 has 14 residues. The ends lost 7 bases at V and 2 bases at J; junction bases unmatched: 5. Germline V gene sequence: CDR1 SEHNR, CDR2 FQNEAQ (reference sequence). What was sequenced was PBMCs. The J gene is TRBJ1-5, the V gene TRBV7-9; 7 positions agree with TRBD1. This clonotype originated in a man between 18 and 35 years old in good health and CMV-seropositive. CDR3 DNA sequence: TGTGCCAGCACCCGGGACAGCGGCAATCAGCCCCAGCATTTT. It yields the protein CASTRDSGNQPQHF.